The 16 T cell receptor beta chains reported below all come from one sample, sequenced in a study of shared clonotypes between healthy human individuals. Measured with immunoSEQ multiplex PCR; TCRdb has only the in-frame clones, and not every one. Here the sample spans approximately 530,000 clones, around 96% being singletons. What was sequenced was naive CD4+ T cells sorted from blood. Subset in this sample: CD45RA+ positively selected. These receptors were obtained from a woman in her 30s in good health.

The chain is built from TRBV27 and TRBJ2-1; D not certain. The CDR3 length is 17 residues. Deletions cut 2 bases from V and 2 bases from J, with 16 bases between. Germline lookup yields CDR1 MNHEY and CDR2 SMNVEV (reference sequence). The CDR3 here is CASSLTPVAVTYNEQFF. CDR3 bases: TGTGCCAGCAGTTTAACCCCCGTGGCGGTTACCTACAATGAGCAGTTCTTC.

The genes are TRBV7-2 and TRBJ2-1; 10 nucleotides match TRBD1. The V gene's germline CDR1 is SGHTA and CDR2 FQGNSA. The CDR3 totals 15 residues. The trim removed 4 bases at V and 4 bases at J, leaving 4 bases unmatched. CDR3 in DNA: TGTGCCAGCAGCTCCGGGACAGGGGCGTACAATGAGCAGTTCTTC. Translation gives CASSSGTGAYNEQFF. Complete variable domain (other parts from reference TRBV7-2 and TRBJ2-1): GAGVSQSPSNKVTEKGKDVELRCDPISGHTALYWYRQSLGQGLEFLIYFQGNSAPDKSGLPSDRFSAERTGGSVSTLTIQRTQQEDSAVYLCASSSGTGAYNEQFFGPGTRLTVL.

The chain carries TRBV10-2 and TRBJ1-2; D is ambiguous. V lost 2 bases, J lost 4 bases, and 5 bases lay in between. Germline CDR1 is WSHSY and CDR2 is SAAADI. CDR3 length equals 12 residues. The CDR3: CASSEEGYGYTF. The CDR3 nucleotides read TGCGCCAGCAGTGAGGAGGGCTATGGCTACACCTTC.

The chain links TRBV18 to TRBJ1-1, with D possibly matching TRBD1 (5 bases). This CDR3 is built from 14 residues. Trimming cost V 2 bases and J 5 bases, with 12 bases left between them. Germline CDR1 is KGHSH and CDR2 is LQKENI. The CDR3 sequence: CASSPGGLGTEAFF. In DNA, the CDR3 is TGTGCCAGCTCACCAGGGGGGTTGGGGACTGAAGCTTTCTTT.

The chain is built from TRBV6-1 and TRBJ1-2, with D possibly matching TRBD1 (6 bases). CDR1 is MNHNS and CDR2 is SASEGT in the germline V gene. The CDR3 is made up of 13 amino acids. V lost 8 bases to trimming and J lost 2 bases, with 12 bases between them. Here the CDR3 DNA reads TGTGCCAGCGGAGGGGGGCAAAACTATGGCTACACCTTC. Translating it yields CASGGGQNYGYTF.

The chain employs TRBV27 and TRBJ2-3; 9 bases match TRBD2. This CDR3 is built from 17 residues. The J segment lost 2 bases and the V segment lost 3 bases, leaving 9 bases of the junction unmatched. Per the germline V gene, CDR1 is MNHEY and CDR2 is SMNVEV (reference sequence). The CDR3 nucleotides are TGTGCCAGCAGTTTGAGCCTAGCGGGACTGATCACAGATACGCAGTATTTT. This encodes CASSLSLAGLITDTQYF.

This rearrangement joins TRBV6-1 to TRBJ1-6, with D perhaps TRBD1 (6 bases). V lost 2 bases to trimming and J lost 10 bases, with 21 bases between them. This CDR3 has 17 residues. Germline V gene sequence: CDR1 MNHNS, CDR2 SASEGT. As DNA, the CDR3 is TGTGCCAGCAGTGAAACACCCGGGACATGGGAGAGATCACCCCTCCACTTT. Residues: CASSETPGTWERSPLHF.

The chain carries TRBV5-3 and TRBJ2-5; 14 bases agree with TRBD2. TRBV5-3 is recorded as an ORF, its role being uncertain. V lost 6 bases to trimming and J lost 4 bases; unmatched junction nucleotides: 14. The CDR3 is 18 residues long. The CDR3 DNA sequence: TGTGCCAGAAAACGGTGCAGACTAGCGGGAGGGCCGAGAGAGACCCAGTACTTC. Its protein product is CARKRCRLAGGPRETQYF.

The gene calls are TRBV28 and TRBJ2-5; 7 bases line up with TRBD1. The CDR3 runs to 14 residues. Germline V gives CDR1 MDHEN, CDR2 SYDVKM. V shed 5 bases and J 4 bases; nucleotides not matched to a gene: 7. CDR3 coding DNA: TGTGCCAGCAGTATCGACAGGGAACGAGAGACCCAGTACTTC. Its protein is CASSIDRERETQYF. The whole variable domain, filled in from reference TRBV28 and TRBJ2-5, reads DVKVTQSSRYLVKRTGEKVFLECVQDMDHENMFWYRQDPGLGLRLIYFSYDVKMKEKGDIPEGYSVSREKKERFSLILESASTNQTSMYLCASSIDRERETQYFGPGTRLLVL.

Of note for this clone: Other DNA sequences of this sample code for an identical CDR3. V gene TRBV11-3 combines with J gene TRBJ2-1; either TRBD1 or TRBD2 may supply D (5 bases each). From germline, CDR1 is SGHNT and CDR2 YENEEA. Trimming pared 1 base from V and 0 bases from J, leaving 7 bases between. The CDR3 covers 15 residues. The CDR3: CASSLGGSSYNEQFF. The CDR3 DNA reads TGTGCCAGCAGCTTAGGGGGGAGCTCCTACAATGAGCAGTTCTTC.

The chain combines TRBV18 with TRBJ1-1; D possibly corresponds to TRBD1 (6 bases). The V end lost 0 bases, the J end lost 10 bases, and 24 bases lay between the germline ends. CDR1 is KGHSH, CDR2 LQKENI, per germline. The CDR3 loop spans 17 amino acids. CDR3 protein: CASSPPNTGREVGRAFF. CDR3 nucleotides: TGTGCCAGCTCACCACCGAATACAGGGAGGGAGGTTGGTCGAGCTTTCTTT.

Concerning this clone itself: The junction and the germline gene differ at one end; a read error may be behind it. The chain carries TRBV28 and TRBJ2-7; D remains unclear. The CDR3 extends over 15 amino acids. Germline V lookup: CDR1 MDHEN, CDR2 SYDVKM. The CDR3 nucleotides read TGTGCCAGCATCCCCCCTGTGGCAGGTTCCTCCGAGCAGTACTTC. Encoded protein: CASIPPVAGSSEQYF.

The CDR3 DNA reads as TGCGCCAGCAGCTCCCTGACAGGGTTAGCAGATACGCAGTATTTT. Residues: CASSSLTGLADTQYF. The chain carries TRBV5-1 and TRBJ2-3, with 7 positions matching TRBD1. The CDR3 loop spans 15 amino acids. Looked up from germline, CDR1 is SGHRS and CDR2 is YFSETQ. The V gene end was trimmed by 3 bases and the J gene end by 4 bases; junction bases not matched to a gene: 8.

The CDR3 region has the DNA TGTGCCAGCAGTGACCTCGGACTATCCGGATACGAGCAGTACTTC. It yields the protein CASSDLGLSGYEQYF. The chain couples TRBV2 to TRBJ2-7; D is possibly TRBD2 (6 bases). The CDR3 is 15 amino acids. Germline V lookup: CDR1 SNHLY, CDR2 FYNNEI. Trimming took 3 bases from V and 4 from J, leaving 16 bases between them.

The chain combines TRBV5-5 with TRBJ2-7; a weak D match, TRBD1 (6 bases). Germline V gives CDR1 SGHKS, CDR2 YYEKEE (reference sequence). The V end lost 0 bases, the J end lost 3 bases, and 7 bases lay between the germline ends. CDR3 length: 13 amino acids. The CDR3 protein is CASSLEDSYEQYF. The CDR3 region has the DNA TGTGCCAGCAGCTTGGAGGACAGCTACGAGCAGTACTTC.

The rearrangement links TRBV6-1 to TRBJ2-7; D is perhaps TRBD2 (7 bases). The CDR3 has 14 residues. CDR1 and CDR2 from the germline V gene are MNHNS and SASEGT. V was clipped by 11 bases and J by 2 bases, with 19 bases between them. CDR3 in DNA: TGTGCCTCCAGTCGTGAGGGGGGGGCCTACGAGCAGTACTTC. Translated: CASSREGGAYEQYF.